This T cell receptor beta chain came from a study of T cells in Graves' hyperthyroidism and ophthalmopathy. Details on this clonotype: A much larger clone lies a single base off, so this may be a read error.

The investigators amplified TCR beta CDR3 regions from RNA transcripts. HTBI primers were the set used in a first-round RT-PCR of the TCR CDR3. TCRdb re-derived calls from the multiplex PCR reads in MiXCR, one entry per CDR3 protein. The sample has 400,000 or so distinct CDR3 sequences, about 15% seen once; the top ten hold under 25%. The CDR3 loop spans 16 amino acids. The germline CDR1 and CDR2 sequences are SNHLY and FYNNEI. Enrolled ophthalmopathy patients presented with a Clinical Activity Score of at least 3, a NOSPECS grade of at least 4, and disease duration under 3 months. The TCR originated in a woman aged 55-70 years with Graves' ophthalmopathy. Material for sequencing was blood. The rearrangement links TRBV2 to TRBJ2-1; either TRBD1 or TRBD2 may supply D (6 bases each). CDR3 loop: CAISEMGGLSYNEQFF. The CDR3 DNA is TGTGCCATCAGTGAAATGGGGGGCCTCTCCTACAATGAGCAGTTCTTC.